In its sample, the clone carrying this T cell receptor (beta chain) was seen a few times. The data belong to a study of control samples from healthy donors and cancer patients. This table comes from immunoSEQ multiplex PCR, and its TCRdb copy is limited to in-frame clones, with some not included. The profile shows approximately 230,000 clones, around 80% of them singletons. The TCR sequence derives from a woman between 55 and 75 years old with lung cancer. Sequencing was carried out using PBMCs.

CDR3 region: CSARLYPEAFF. The CDR3 DNA reads as TGCAGTGCTAGACTTTATCCTGAAGCTTTCTTT. The rearrangement uses TRBV20-1 and TRBJ1-1; no clear D. The CDR3 runs to 11 residues. V gave up 2 bases and J gave up 6 bases, with 7 bases separating them. Germline assignment: CDR1 DFQATT and CDR2 SNEGSKA (reference sequence).